A selection of T cell receptor beta chains follows, all from one sample in a study of CD8 T cells in ankylosing spondylitis. From the 5' RACE reads, TCRdb called clonotypes with MiXCR, one entry per CDR3 protein. The table shows hundreds of thousands of distinct CDR3 sequences, with over 9.5% occurring only once. The specimen sequenced was blood, either unsorted or a sorted T cell fraction (not recorded which). Source of these receptors: a male donor with ankylosing spondylitis. CDR3s include the opening cysteine and the closing phenylalanine or tryptophan. The D gene is left open where the match is weak. A row's size may be missing; if present it is once, few, many or a size class.

J gene,clone size,CDR3 length,D gene,V gene,CDR3 protein,CDR3 DNA
TRBJ1-4,few,12,.,TRBV4-3,CASSDISEKLFF,TGCGCCAGCAGCGATATAAGTGAAAAACTGTTTTTT
TRBJ1-5,few,14,TRBD1,TRBV12-3/TRBV12-4,CASSRQGAQQPQHF,TGTGCCAGCAGCAGACAGGGGGCCCAACAGCCCCAGCATTTT
TRBJ2-5,.,14,.,TRBV7-2,CASSLGHTQETQYF,TGTGCCAGCAGCTTAGGGCACACACAAGAGACCCAGTACTTC
TRBJ1-2,few,12,.,TRBV15,CATSSSTYGYTF,TGTGCCACCAGCAGCAGCACCTATGGCTACACCTTC
TRBJ1-5,.,14,.,TRBV6-2/TRBV6-3,CASSYGIRNQPQHF,TGTGCCAGCAGTTATGGAATTCGCAATCAGCCCCAGCATTTT
TRBJ1-6,many,17,TRBD1,TRBV7-8,CASSPRAGGFDDSPLHF,TGTGCCAGCAGCCCACGGGCAGGGGGTTTCGATGATTCACCCCTCCACTTT
TRBJ2-1,many,13,.,TRBV7-3,CASSPPEGNEQFF,TGTGCCAGCAGCCCTCCCGAGGGCAATGAGCAGTTCTTC
TRBJ1-3,.,15,TRBD1,TRBV7-2,CASSLAGQPGYTIYF,TGTGCCAGCAGCTTAGCGGGACAGCCGGGGTACACCATATATTTT
TRBJ2-3,many,13,.,TRBV6-6,CASIRTGTDTQYF,TGTGCCAGCATTAGGACAGGCACAGATACGCAGTATTTT
TRBJ2-1,.,13,.,TRBV20-1,CSARRTSYDEQFF,TGCAGTGCTAGACGAACTAGTTACGATGAGCAGTTCTTC
TRBJ2-2,few,13,TRBD1,TRBV25-1,CASSVQGNGELFF,TGTGCCAGCAGTGTACAGGGGAACGGGGAGCTGTTTTTT
TRBJ1-1,few,14,.,TRBV11-3,CASSLESWGPEAFF,TGTGCCAGCAGCTTAGAGTCTTGGGGGCCTGAAGCTTTCTTT
TRBJ2-5,.,13,.,TRBV14,CASSQEIRETQYF,TGTGCCAGCAGCCAAGAAATTCGCGAGACCCAGTACTTC
TRBJ2-2,few,14,TRBD2,TRBV2,CASTFRGGVGELFF,TGTGCCAGCACCTTCCGGGGGGGCGTCGGGGAGCTGTTTTTT
TRBJ2-2,many,12,.,TRBV6-2/TRBV6-3,CASSFHTGELFF,TGTGCCAGCAGTTTCCACACCGGGGAGCTGTTTTTT
TRBJ2-7,few,12,.,TRBV28,CASSSPLGEQYF,TGTGCCAGCAGTAGCCCCTTAGGGGAGCAGTACTTC
TRBJ2-6,.,18,TRBD2,TRBV20-1,CCARDVSGGSSGANVLTF,TGCTGTGCTAGAGATGTATCGGGAGGAAGCTCTGGGGCCAACGTCCTGACTTTC
TRBJ2-5,.,12,.,TRBV20-1,CIPYGNQETQYF,TGCATACCGTACGGGAACCAAGAGACCCAGTACTTC
TRBJ1-2,few,14,TRBD1,TRBV6-1,CASTTGGEAYGYTF,TGTGCCAGCACCACAGGGGGCGAGGCCTATGGCTACACCTTC
TRBJ1-2,few,13,.,TRBV7-9,CASSLQGKAGYTF,TGTGCCAGCAGCTTACAGGGGAAGGCGGGCTACACCTTC
TRBJ2-1,few,15,TRBD2,TRBV18,CASSPSTSGFYEQFF,TGTGCCAGCTCACCCTCGACTAGCGGCTTCTATGAGCAGTTCTTC
TRBJ2-1,.,13,.,TRBV12-3/TRBV12-4,CASSLLRGGEQFF,TGTGCCAGCAGTTTGCTACGGGGTGGTGAGCAGTTCTTC
TRBJ1-2,.,14,.,TRBV20-1,CSAAEGHGEYGYTF,TGCAGTGCTGCCGAAGGACACGGAGAATATGGCTACACCTTC
TRBJ1-5,.,14,.,TRBV28,CASSTWGGGQPQHF,TGTGCCAGCAGTACCTGGGGCGGGGGTCAGCCCCAGCATTTT
TRBJ1-2,.,12,.,TRBV7-9,CASSDVPSGYTF,TGTGCCAGCAGCGACGTACCGAGTGGCTACACCTTC
TRBJ2-2,few,16,TRBD1,TRBV6-2/TRBV6-3,CASSLNRGSVTGELFF,TGTGCCAGCAGTTTAAACAGGGGTTCGGTCACCGGGGAGCTGTTTTTT
TRBJ1-4,.,18,.,TRBV28,CASIGNWFRDATNEKLFF,TGTGCCAGCATTGGAAATTGGTTCAGAGACGCAACTAATGAAAAACTGTTTTTT
TRBJ2-1,.,15,TRBD2,TRBV24-1,CATSASGRAENEQFF,TGTGCCACCAGTGCTAGCGGGAGGGCCGAGAATGAGCAGTTCTTC
TRBJ2-3,few,15,TRBD2,TRBV20-1,CSVETGTRVRDTQYF,TGCAGTGTTGAAACCGGGACTAGAGTCCGGGATACGCAGTATTTT
TRBJ2-5,.,16,TRBD2,TRBV5-1,CASSFGASGLQETQYF,TGCGCCAGCAGCTTTGGTGCTAGCGGACTGCAAGAGACCCAGTACTTC
TRBJ1-6,.,14,TRBD1,TRBV9,CASSVETGASPLHF,TGTGCCAGCAGCGTAGAGACAGGGGCTTCACCCCTCCACTTT
TRBJ2-7,.,13,.,TRBV25-1,CASSEAGRNEQYF,TGTGCCAGCAGTGAAGCAGGGAGGAACGAGCAGTACTTC
TRBJ2-7,.,16,.,TRBV12-3/TRBV12-4,CASSQRPGLSTYEQYF,TGTGCCAGCAGTCAGCGGCCGGGACTTTCCACCTACGAGCAGTACTTC
TRBJ2-3,few,16,.,TRBV5-1,CASSPEPALSTDTQYF,TGCGCCAGCAGCCCTGAGCCAGCGTTGAGCACAGATACGCAGTATTTT
TRBJ2-1,.,15,.,TRBV20-1,CSARGGGRGFNEQFF,TGCAGTGCTAGAGGAGGAGGTCGGGGGTTTAATGAGCAGTTCTTC
TRBJ2-7,.,13,TRBD1,TRBV12-3/TRBV12-4,CASPRDSPYEQYF,TGTGCCAGTCCCCGGGACAGCCCCTACGAGCAGTACTTC
TRBJ2-7,few,14,TRBD1,TRBV7-2,CASSLGVGGGEQYF,TGTGCCAGCAGCTTAGGTGTAGGGGGCGGCGAGCAGTACTTC
TRBJ2-5,few,15,.,TRBV27,CASSSSRGYQETQYF,TGTGCCAGCAGTTCCAGTCGGGGGTACCAAGAGACCCAGTACTTC
TRBJ2-1,.,13,.,TRBV6-1,CASSEARGYEQFF,TGTGCCAGCAGTGAAGCGCGGGGATATGAGCAGTTCTTC
TRBJ2-3,many,13,TRBD2,TRBV10-3,CAIEGGRRDTQYF,TGTGCCATCGAGGGCGGGAGGAGAGATACGCAGTATTTT